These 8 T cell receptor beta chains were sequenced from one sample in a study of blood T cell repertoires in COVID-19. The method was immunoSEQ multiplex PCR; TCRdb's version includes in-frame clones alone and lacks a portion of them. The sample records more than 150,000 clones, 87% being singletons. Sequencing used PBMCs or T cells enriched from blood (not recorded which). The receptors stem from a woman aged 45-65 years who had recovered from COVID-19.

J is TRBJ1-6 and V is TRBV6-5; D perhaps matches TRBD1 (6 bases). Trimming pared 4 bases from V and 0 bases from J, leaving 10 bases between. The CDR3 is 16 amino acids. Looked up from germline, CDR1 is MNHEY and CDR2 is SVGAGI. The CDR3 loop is CASSLKTGSYNSPLHF. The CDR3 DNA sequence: TGTGCCAGCAGTTTGAAGACAGGCTCCTATAATTCACCCCTCCACTTT.

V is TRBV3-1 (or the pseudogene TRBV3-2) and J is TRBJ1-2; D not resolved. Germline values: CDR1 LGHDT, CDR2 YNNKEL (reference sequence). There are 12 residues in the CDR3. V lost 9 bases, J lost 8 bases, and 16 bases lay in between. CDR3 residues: CASSTRGVGYTF. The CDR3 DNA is TGTGCCAGTAGTACTCGGGGTGTGGGCTACACCTTC.

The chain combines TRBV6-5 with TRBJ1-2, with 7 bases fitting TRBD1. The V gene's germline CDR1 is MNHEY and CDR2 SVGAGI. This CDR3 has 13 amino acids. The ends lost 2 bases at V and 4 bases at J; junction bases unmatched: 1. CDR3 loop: CASSYRGLYGYTF. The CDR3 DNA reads TGTGCCAGCAGTTACAGGGGGCTCTATGGCTACACCTTC.

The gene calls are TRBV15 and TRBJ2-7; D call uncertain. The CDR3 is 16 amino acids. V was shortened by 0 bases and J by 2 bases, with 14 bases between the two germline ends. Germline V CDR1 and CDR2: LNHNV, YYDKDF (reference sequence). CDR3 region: CATSRDRISRTYEQYF. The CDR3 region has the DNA TGTGCCACCAGCAGAGATAGAATTAGTCGTACCTACGAGCAGTACTTC.

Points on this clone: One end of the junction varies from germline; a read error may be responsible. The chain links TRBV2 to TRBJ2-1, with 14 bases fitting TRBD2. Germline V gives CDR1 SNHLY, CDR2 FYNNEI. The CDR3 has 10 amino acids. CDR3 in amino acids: CASRGLAGVF. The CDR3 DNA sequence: TGTGCCAGCCGGGGACTAGCGGGGGTCTTC.

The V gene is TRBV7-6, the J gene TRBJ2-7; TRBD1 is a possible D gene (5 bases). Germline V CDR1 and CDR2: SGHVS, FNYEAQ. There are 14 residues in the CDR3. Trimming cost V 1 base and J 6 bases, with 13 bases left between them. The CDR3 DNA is TGTGCCAGCAGCTTAGTTTCAGGGTCGAGCGAGCAGTACTTC. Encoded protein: CASSLVSGSSEQYF.

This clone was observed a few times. CDR3 sequence (DNA): TGTGCCAGCAGTTTATCGGGGGCACAGCCCCAGCATTTT. It codes for CASSLSGAQPQHF. The J gene is TRBJ1-5, the V gene TRBV27; D perhaps matches TRBD1 (6 bases). The germline CDR1 and CDR2 sequences are MNHEY and SMNVEV (reference sequence). The V end was cut by 0 bases, the J end by 7 bases, with 7 bases between. This CDR3 spans 13 amino acids.

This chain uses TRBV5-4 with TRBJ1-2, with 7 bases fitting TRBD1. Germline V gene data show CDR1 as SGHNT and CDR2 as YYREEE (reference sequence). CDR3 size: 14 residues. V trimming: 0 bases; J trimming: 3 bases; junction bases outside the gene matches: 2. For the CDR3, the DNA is TGTGCCAGCAGCTTGGGCGACAGGGACTATGGCTACACCTTC. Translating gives CASSLGDRDYGYTF.